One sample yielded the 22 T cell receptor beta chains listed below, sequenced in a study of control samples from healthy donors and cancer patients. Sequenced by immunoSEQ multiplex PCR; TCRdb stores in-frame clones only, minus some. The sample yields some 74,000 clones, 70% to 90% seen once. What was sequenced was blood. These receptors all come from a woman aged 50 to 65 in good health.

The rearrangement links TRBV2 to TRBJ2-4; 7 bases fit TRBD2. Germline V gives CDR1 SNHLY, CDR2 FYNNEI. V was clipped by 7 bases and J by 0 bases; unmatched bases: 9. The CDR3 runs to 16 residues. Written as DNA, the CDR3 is TGTGCCAGCAATGGGAGGGAAGGGATAGCCAAAAACATTCAGTACTTC. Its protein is CASNGREGIAKNIQYF.

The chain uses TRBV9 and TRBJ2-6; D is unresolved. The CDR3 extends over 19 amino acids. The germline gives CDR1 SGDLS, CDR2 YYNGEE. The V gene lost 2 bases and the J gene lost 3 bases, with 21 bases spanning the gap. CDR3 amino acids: CASSVKEMGNTYGANVLTF. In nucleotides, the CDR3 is TGTGCCAGCAGCGTCAAGGAAATGGGGAATACTTATGGGGCCAACGTCCTGACTTTC. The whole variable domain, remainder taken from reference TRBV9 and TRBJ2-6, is DSGVTQTPKHLITATGQRVTLRCSPRSGDLSVYWYQQSLDQGLQFLIQYYNGEERAKGNILERFSAQQFPDLHSELNLSSLELGDSALYFCASSVKEMGNTYGANVLTFGAGSRLTVL.

The CDR3 loop is CASSQDSTNYGYTF. CDR3 nucleotide sequence: TGTGCCAGCAGCCAAGACAGTACTAACTATGGCTACACCTTC. The chain has TRBV3-1 (or the pseudogene TRBV3-2) and TRBJ1-2; D uncertain. CDR1 is LGHDT, CDR2 YNNKEL, per germline (reference sequence). Trimming shortened V by 0 bases and J by 0 bases, and 5 bases separated the two germline ends. This CDR3 has 14 amino acids.

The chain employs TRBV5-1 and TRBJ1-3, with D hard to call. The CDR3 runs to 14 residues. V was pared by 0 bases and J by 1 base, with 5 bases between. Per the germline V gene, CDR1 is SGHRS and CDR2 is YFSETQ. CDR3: CASSLGTSGNTIYF. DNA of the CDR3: TGCGCCAGCAGCTTGGGTACATCTGGAAACACCATATATTTT.

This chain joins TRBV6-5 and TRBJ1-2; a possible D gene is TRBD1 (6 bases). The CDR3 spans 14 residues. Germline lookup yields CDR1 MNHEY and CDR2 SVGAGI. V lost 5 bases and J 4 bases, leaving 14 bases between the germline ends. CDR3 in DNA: TGTGCCAGCAGTCGGGGGGCCGTCTTCTATGGCTACACCTTC. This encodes CASSRGAVFYGYTF.

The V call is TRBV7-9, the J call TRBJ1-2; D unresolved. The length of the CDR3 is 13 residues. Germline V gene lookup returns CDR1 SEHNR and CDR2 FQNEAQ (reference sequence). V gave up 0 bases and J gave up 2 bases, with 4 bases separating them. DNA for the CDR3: TGTGCCAGCAGCTTAGCCATGAACTATGGCTACACCTTC. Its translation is CASSLAMNYGYTF.

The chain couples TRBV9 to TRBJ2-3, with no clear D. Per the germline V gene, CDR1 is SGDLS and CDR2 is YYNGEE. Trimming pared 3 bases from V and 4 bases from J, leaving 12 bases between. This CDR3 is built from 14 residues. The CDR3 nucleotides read TGTGCCAGCAGCGGAATGGAGATCCCAGATACGCAGTATTTT. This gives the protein CASSGMEIPDTQYF.

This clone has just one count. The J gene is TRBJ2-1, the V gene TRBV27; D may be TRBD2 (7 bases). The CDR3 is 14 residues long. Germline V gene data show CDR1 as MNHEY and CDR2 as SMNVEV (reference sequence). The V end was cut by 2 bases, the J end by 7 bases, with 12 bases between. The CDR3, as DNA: TGTGCCAGCAGTTTAGAGGGGGGGCCGAATGAGCAGTTCTTC. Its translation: CASSLEGGPNEQFF.

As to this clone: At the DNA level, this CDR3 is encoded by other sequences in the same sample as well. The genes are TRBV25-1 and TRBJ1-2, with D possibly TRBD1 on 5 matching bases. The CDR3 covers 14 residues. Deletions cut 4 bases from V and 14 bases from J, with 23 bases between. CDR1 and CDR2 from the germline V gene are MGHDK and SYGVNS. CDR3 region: CASSVSGLSMAKTF. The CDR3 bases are TGTGCCAGCAGTGTCTCGGGGCTGTCTATGGCCAAGACCTTC.

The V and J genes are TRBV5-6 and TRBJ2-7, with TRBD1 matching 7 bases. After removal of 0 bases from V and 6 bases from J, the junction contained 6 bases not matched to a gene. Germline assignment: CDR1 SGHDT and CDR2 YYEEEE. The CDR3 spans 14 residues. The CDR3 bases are TGTGCCAGCAGCTTGGTCCACAGGGGATTCGAGCAGTACTTC. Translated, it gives CASSLVHRGFEQYF.

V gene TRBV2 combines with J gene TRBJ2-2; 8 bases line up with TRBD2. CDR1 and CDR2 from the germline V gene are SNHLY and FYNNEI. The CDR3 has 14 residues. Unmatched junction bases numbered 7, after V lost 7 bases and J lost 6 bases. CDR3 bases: TGTGCCAGCACGGACGGGGGGGGCGCCGGGGAGCTGTTTTTT. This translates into CASTDGGGAGELFF.

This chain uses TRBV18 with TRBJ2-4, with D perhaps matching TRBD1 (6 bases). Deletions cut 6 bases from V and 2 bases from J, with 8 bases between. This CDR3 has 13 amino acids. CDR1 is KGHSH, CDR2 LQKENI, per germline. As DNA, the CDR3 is TGTGCCAGCTCTCGGGACACCAAAAACATTCAGTACTTC. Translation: CASSRDTKNIQYF.

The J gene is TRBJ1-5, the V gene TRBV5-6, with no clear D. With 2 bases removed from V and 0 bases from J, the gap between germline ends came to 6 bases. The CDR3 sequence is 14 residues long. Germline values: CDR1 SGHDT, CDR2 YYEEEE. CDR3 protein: CASSFGVSNQPQHF. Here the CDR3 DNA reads TGTGCCAGCAGCTTCGGGGTTAGCAATCAGCCCCAGCATTTT.

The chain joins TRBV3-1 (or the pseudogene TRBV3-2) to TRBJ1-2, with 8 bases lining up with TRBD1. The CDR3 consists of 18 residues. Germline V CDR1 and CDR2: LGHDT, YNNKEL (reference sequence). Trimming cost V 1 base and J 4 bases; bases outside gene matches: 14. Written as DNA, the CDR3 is TGTGCCAGCAGCCAAGGTGTCGGAGGACAGGGCCTCCTCTATGGCTACACCTTC. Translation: CASSQGVGGQGLLYGYTF.

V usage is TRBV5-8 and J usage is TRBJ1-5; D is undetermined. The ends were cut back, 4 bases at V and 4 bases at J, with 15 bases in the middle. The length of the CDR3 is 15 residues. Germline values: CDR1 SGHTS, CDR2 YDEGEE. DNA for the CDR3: TGTGCCAGCAGCCGTCAAAGGGTTGGGAATCAGCCCCAGCATTTT. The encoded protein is CASSRQRVGNQPQHF.

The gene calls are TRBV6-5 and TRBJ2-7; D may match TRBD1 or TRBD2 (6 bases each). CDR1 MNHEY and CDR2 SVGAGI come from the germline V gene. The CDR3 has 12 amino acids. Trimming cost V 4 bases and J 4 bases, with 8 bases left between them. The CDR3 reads CASSSGAYEQYF. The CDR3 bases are TGTGCCAGCAGTTCGGGGGCTTACGAGCAGTACTTC.

In nucleotides, the CDR3 is TGTGCCAGTAGTCCCCGGGACGTCCCGAAAGCTTTCTTT. Translated, it gives CASSPRDVPKAFF. The genes are TRBV19 and TRBJ1-1; D might be TRBD1 (5 bases). CDR3 length equals 13 residues. Germline CDR1 and CDR2: LNHDA and SQIVND (reference sequence). Trimming removed 5 bases from V and 9 bases from J, with 16 bases in between.

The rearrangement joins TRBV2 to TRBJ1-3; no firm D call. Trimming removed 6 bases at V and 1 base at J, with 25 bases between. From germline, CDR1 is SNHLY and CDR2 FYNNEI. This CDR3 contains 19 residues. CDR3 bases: TGTGCCAGCAGGAAGAAAGGTAGCCCAGGCGGCTTTTCTGGAAACACCATATATTTT. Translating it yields CASRKKGSPGGFSGNTIYF.

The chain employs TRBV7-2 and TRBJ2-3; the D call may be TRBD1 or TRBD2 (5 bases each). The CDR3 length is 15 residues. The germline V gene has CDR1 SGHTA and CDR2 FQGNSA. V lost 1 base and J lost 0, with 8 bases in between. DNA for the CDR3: TGTGCCAGCAGCTTAGGGGACCTAAGCACAGATACGCAGTATTTT. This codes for CASSLGDLSTDTQYF.

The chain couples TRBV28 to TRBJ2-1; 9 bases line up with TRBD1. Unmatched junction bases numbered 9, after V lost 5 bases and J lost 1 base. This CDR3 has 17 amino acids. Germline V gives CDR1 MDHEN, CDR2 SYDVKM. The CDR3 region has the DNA TGTGCCAGCAGTCCGAGGCCCGGGACAGGGTCCTACAATGAGCAGTTCTTC. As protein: CASSPRPGTGSYNEQFF. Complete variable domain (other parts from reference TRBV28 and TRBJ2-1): DVKVTQSSRYLVKRTGEKVFLECVQDMDHENMFWYRQDPGLGLRLIYFSYDVKMKEKGDIPEGYSVSREKKERFSLILESASTNQTSMYLCASSPRPGTGSYNEQFFGPGTRLTVL.

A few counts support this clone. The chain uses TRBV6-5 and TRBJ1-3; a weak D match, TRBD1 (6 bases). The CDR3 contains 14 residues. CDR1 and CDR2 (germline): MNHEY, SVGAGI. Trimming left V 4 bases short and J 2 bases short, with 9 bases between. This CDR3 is CASSSAGAGNTIYF. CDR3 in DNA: TGTGCCAGCAGTTCCGCAGGGGCTGGAAACACCATATATTTT.

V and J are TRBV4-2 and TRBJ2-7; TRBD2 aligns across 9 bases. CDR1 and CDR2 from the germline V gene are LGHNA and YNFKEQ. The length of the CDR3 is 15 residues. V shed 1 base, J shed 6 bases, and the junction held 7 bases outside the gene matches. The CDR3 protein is CASSQVASGEGEQYF. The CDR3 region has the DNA TGTGCCAGCAGCCAAGTGGCTAGCGGGGAAGGCGAGCAGTACTTC.